These T cell receptor beta chains were read from a single sample in a study of cytomegalovirus exposure and HLA in healthy donors. Assay used: immunoSEQ multiplex PCR; TCRdb lists only in-frame clones, some missing. The table lists 50,000 to 80,000 clones, around 89% of them singletons. The sample consisted of PBMCs. All receptors come from a woman under 30 in good health and CMV-seronegative. The CDR3 runs from the conserved cysteine through the conserved F or W. Each record gives: J gene, clone size, V gene, D gene, CDR3 protein, CDR3 DNA. D genes are given only for firm matches. Some rows have no size entry. The others give once, few or many, or a class for an expanded clone.

J gene: TRBJ2-7; clone size: few; V gene: TRBV7-6; D gene: TRBD2; CDR3 protein: CASSLGLAGAGEQYF; CDR3 DNA: TGTGCCAGCAGCTTAGGACTAGCGGGAGCTGGAGAGCAGTACTTC
J gene: TRBJ2-3; clone size: .; V gene: TRBV13; D gene: TRBD1; CDR3 protein: CASSTQGERPDTDTQYF; CDR3 DNA: TGTGCCAGCAGCACTCAGGGGGAGCGTCCTGACACAGATACGCAGTATTTT
J gene: TRBJ2-5; clone size: .; V gene: TRBV4-1; D gene: TRBD1; CDR3 protein: CASSQGDRKTQYF; CDR3 DNA: TGCGCCAGCAGCCAAGGGGACAGAAAGACCCAGTACTTC
J gene: TRBJ2-5; clone size: .; V gene: TRBV29-1; D gene: TRBD1; CDR3 protein: CSVAGTGGETQYF; CDR3 DNA: TGCAGCGTCGCCGGGACAGGGGGCGAGACCCAGTACTTC
J gene: TRBJ2-3; clone size: once; V gene: TRBV4-2; D gene: .; CDR3 protein: CASSQRRGRVRAPTQYF; CDR3 DNA: TGTGCCAGCAGCCAAAGAAGGGGTCGGGTAAGGGCCCCTACGCAGTATTTT
J gene: TRBJ2-2; clone size: .; V gene: TRBV5-1; D gene: .; CDR3 protein: CASSRMVTDTGELFF; CDR3 DNA: TGCGCCAGCAGCCGCATGGTGACAGACACCGGGGAGCTGTTTTTT
J gene: TRBJ2-1; clone size: .; V gene: TRBV29-1; D gene: TRBD2; CDR3 protein: CSVEDPSGGRTYNEQFF; CDR3 DNA: TGCAGCGTTGAAGATCCGAGCGGGGGGCGTACCTACAATGAGCAGTTCTTC
J gene: TRBJ2-1; clone size: .; V gene: TRBV5-1; D gene: .; CDR3 protein: CASSLATSSYNEQFF; CDR3 DNA: TGCGCCAGCAGCTTGGCCACCAGCTCCTACAATGAGCAGTTCTTC
J gene: TRBJ1-5; clone size: .; V gene: TRBV28; D gene: .; CDR3 protein: CASSLPHGSGNQPQHF; CDR3 DNA: TGTGCCAGCAGTTTACCTCACGGGTCCGGAAATCAGCCCCAGCATTTT
J gene: TRBJ2-7; clone size: .; V gene: TRBV15; D gene: TRBD2; CDR3 protein: CATSAASGYEQYF; CDR3 DNA: TGTGCCACCAGCGCCGCTAGCGGCTACGAGCAGTACTTC
J gene: TRBJ2-3; clone size: once; V gene: TRBV7-2; D gene: .; CDR3 protein: CASSLSPARADTQYF; CDR3 DNA: TGTGCCAGCAGCTTATCCCCGGCGCGGGCAGATACGCAGTATTTT
J gene: TRBJ2-7; clone size: once; V gene: TRBV7-2; D gene: TRBD2; CDR3 protein: CASSLEGLGTYEQYF; CDR3 DNA: TGTGCCAGCAGCTTAGAGGGACTAGGGACCTACGAGCAGTACTTC
J gene: TRBJ2-7; clone size: .; V gene: TRBV7-6; D gene: .; CDR3 protein: CASSSGPYEQYF; CDR3 DNA: TGTGCCAGCAGCAGCGGGCCCTACGAGCAGTACTTC
J gene: TRBJ1-4; clone size: .; V gene: TRBV4-2; D gene: .; CDR3 protein: CASSQASGGELFF; CDR3 DNA: TGTGCCAGCAGCCAAGCATCCGGGGGTGAACTGTTTTTT
J gene: TRBJ2-2; clone size: once; V gene: TRBV5-1; D gene: TRBD2; CDR3 protein: CASSPARTSLGTGELFF; CDR3 DNA: TGCGCCAGCAGCCCGGCCCGGACTAGCTTGGGCACCGGGGAGCTGTTTTTT
J gene: TRBJ2-2; clone size: .; V gene: TRBV11-1; D gene: TRBD1; CDR3 protein: CASSFLQGAGELFF; CDR3 DNA: TGTGCCAGCAGCTTTTTGCAGGGGGCCGGGGAGCTGTTTTTT
J gene: TRBJ2-7; clone size: .; V gene: TRBV6-1; D gene: TRBD2; CDR3 protein: CASTLAGGPVDEQYF; CDR3 DNA: TGTGCCAGCACCTTAGCGGGGGGGCCGGTGGACGAGCAGTACTTC
J gene: TRBJ1-5; clone size: .; V gene: TRBV2; D gene: TRBD1; CDR3 protein: CASRGDRGNHSNQPQHF; CDR3 DNA: TGTGCCAGCAGGGGGGACAGGGGTAATCATAGCAATCAGCCCCAGCATTTT
J gene: TRBJ1-1; clone size: .; V gene: TRBV30; D gene: TRBD1; CDR3 protein: CAWSPGTGATEAFF; CDR3 DNA: TGTGCCTGGAGTCCCGGGACAGGGGCGACTGAAGCTTTCTTT
J gene: TRBJ2-7; clone size: .; V gene: TRBV4-3; D gene: .; CDR3 protein: CASSQDIGVLGEQYF; CDR3 DNA: TGCGCCAGCAGCCAAGATATCGGGGTACTAGGCGAGCAGTACTTC
J gene: TRBJ2-5; clone size: .; V gene: TRBV9; D gene: .; CDR3 protein: CASSEGAGGTETQYF; CDR3 DNA: TGTGCCAGCAGCGAGGGGGCGGGAGGCACTGAGACCCAGTACTTC
J gene: TRBJ1-5; clone size: .; V gene: TRBV11-2; D gene: .; CDR3 protein: CASSPSVGQPQHF; CDR3 DNA: TGTGCCAGCAGCCCATCAGTTGGTCAGCCCCAGCATTTT